One and the same sample provided the 14 T cell receptor beta chains below, sequenced in a study of blood T cell repertoires in COVID-19. Profiled with immunoSEQ multiplex PCR; TCRdb holds only in-frame clones, not every one. The profile shows a few hundred thousand clones, more than 75% of them singletons. The material sequenced was peripheral blood. The receptor set was obtained from a woman aged 30 to 39 who had recovered from COVID-19.

The genes are TRBV7-9 and TRBJ2-3; 7 bases are a match to TRBD2. With V trimmed by 2 bases and J by 2 bases, 10 bases remained unmatched. This CDR3 is 17 amino acids long. CDR1 SEHNR and CDR2 FQNEAQ come from the germline V gene (reference sequence). The CDR3 DNA sequence: TGTGCCAGCAGCTTAAATTTGGGGGGGGAATCCACAGATACGCAGTATTTT. Protein product: CASSLNLGGESTDTQYF.

This chain uses TRBV30 with TRBJ2-1, with 8 bases that match TRBD2. The V gene end was trimmed by 0 bases and the J gene end by 6 bases; junction bases not matched to a gene: 4. The CDR3 has 14 amino acids. The germline gives CDR1 GTSNPN, CDR2 SVGIG (reference sequence). The CDR3 is CAWSVYSGANEQFF. In DNA form, the CDR3 reads TGTGCCTGGAGTGTCTATAGCGGGGCCAATGAGCAGTTCTTC.

The chain has TRBV4-2 and TRBJ2-3; possibly TRBD2 for D (6 bases). V lost 0 bases and J lost 8, with 12 bases in between. CDR3 length: 14 residues. The germline V gene has CDR1 LGHNA and CDR2 YNFKEQ. The CDR3 sequence: CASSQEEGSSTQYF. CDR3 coding DNA: TGTGCCAGCAGCCAAGAGGAGGGGTCTAGTACGCAGTATTTT.

In its sample, this clone was seen once. The chain couples TRBV27 to TRBJ1-2; tentative D call: TRBD1 (5 bases). Germline CDR1 is MNHEY and CDR2 is SMNVEV (reference sequence). The CDR3 is made up of 13 amino acids. Deletions cut 5 bases from V and 4 bases from J, with 11 bases between. CDR3 residues: CASSPQGGYGYTF. The DNA for the CDR3 is TGTGCCAGCAGTCCCCAGGGCGGCTATGGCTACACCTTC.

The rearrangement links TRBV11-2 to TRBJ2-3; a weak D match, TRBD2 (5 bases). Trimming took 4 bases from V and 6 from J, leaving 17 bases between them. The CDR3 has 15 amino acids. Germline-derived CDR1 and CDR2 are SGHAT and FQNNGV. CDR3 in DNA: TGTGCCAGCAGCTCGTGGACTTACCCCGGGGATACGCAGTATTTT. This encodes CASSSWTYPGDTQYF.

The chain joins TRBV27 to TRBJ1-6, with 8 bases aligning to TRBD1. Germline CDR1 MNHEY, CDR2 SMNVEV (reference sequence). CDR3 length: 18 amino acids. Germline trimming cut 0 bases from V and 1 base from J; bases unmatched to any gene: 5. The DNA for the CDR3 is TGTGCCAGCAGTTTATCGGGACAGGTCTTTTCCTATAATTCACCCCTCCACTTT. This encodes CASSLSGQVFSYNSPLHF.

DNA of the CDR3: TGTGCCAGCAGCCAAGATGTGGAAGGACACTCTGGAAACACCATATATTTT. Translated, it gives CASSQDVEGHSGNTIYF. The V call is TRBV4-2, the J call TRBJ1-3, with D maybe TRBD1 (5 bases). The CDR3 loop spans 17 amino acids. Germline V lookup: CDR1 LGHNA, CDR2 YNFKEQ. Trimming left V 0 bases short and J 0 bases short, with 12 bases between.

This sequence joins TRBV10-3 and TRBJ2-6; a weak D match, TRBD1 (5 bases). The CDR3 length is 15 residues. The ends were cut back, 4 bases at V and 2 bases at J, with 9 bases in the middle. The germline gives CDR1 ENHRY, CDR2 SYGVKD. DNA of the CDR3: TGTGCCATCAGTGGGAAGGGGACTGGGGCCAACGTCCTGACTTTC. Translating it yields CAISGKGTGANVLTF.

V usage is TRBV5-4 and J usage is TRBJ2-5; no firm D call. Germline V gives CDR1 SGHNT, CDR2 YYREEE (reference sequence). The CDR3 is 14 residues long. Trimming took 2 bases from V and 4 from J, leaving 12 bases between them. The CDR3 DNA reads as TGTGCCAGCAGCTTATCGGGTCAATCAGAGACCCAGTACTTC. It translates to CASSLSGQSETQYF.

V and J are TRBV10-3 and TRBJ2-3; maybe TRBD2 (5 bases). Trimming removed 11 bases from V and 1 base from J, with 10 bases in between. Germline V gene data show CDR1 as ENHRY and CDR2 as SYGVKD. This CDR3 region has 12 residues. The CDR3 here is CAGGSRTDTQYF. The DNA for the CDR3 is TGTGCCGGAGGCAGTCGCACAGATACGCAGTATTTT.

The rearrangement uses TRBV14 and TRBJ2-7; 13 bases agree with TRBD2. Germline lookup yields CDR1 SGHDN and CDR2 FVKESK. CDR3 length equals 18 residues. V lost 4 bases and J lost 0; bases outside the gene matches: 9. The CDR3 DNA is TGTGCCAGCAGCCGTTCTGGACTAGCGGGGGCCTACTCCTACGAGCAGTACTTC. Amino acid sequence: CASSRSGLAGAYSYEQYF.

The chain joins TRBV28 to TRBJ1-2, with D possibly being TRBD1 (6 bases). The germline V gene has CDR1 MDHEN and CDR2 SYDVKM. The CDR3 is 13 residues long. The V end lost 3 bases, the J end lost 3 bases, and 8 bases lay between the germline ends. The CDR3 region is CASSLDRYYGYTF. For the CDR3, the DNA is TGTGCCAGCAGTTTGGACAGATACTATGGCTACACCTTC.

The rearrangement joins TRBV2 to TRBJ1-1; possible D gene TRBD1, 6 bases. Trimming shortened V by 10 bases and J by 5 bases, and 17 bases separated the two germline ends. CDR3 length equals 13 residues. Looked up from germline, CDR1 is SNHLY and CDR2 is FYNNEI. CDR3: CATRQESETEAFF. CDR3 coding DNA: TGTGCCACCCGACAGGAGTCGGAGACTGAAGCTTTCTTT. Using reference TRBV2 and TRBJ1-1 for the parts outside the CDR3, the full variable domain is EPEVTQTPSHQVTQMGQEVILRCVPISNHLYFYWYRQILGQKVEFLVSFYNNEISEKSEIFDDQFSVERPDGSNFTLKIRSTKLEDSAMYFCATRQESETEAFFGQGTRLTVV.

This sequence joins TRBV9 and TRBJ1-6; D is ambiguous. Germline CDR1 and CDR2: SGDLS and YYNGEE. V lost 0 bases, J lost 6 bases, and 10 bases lay in between. The CDR3 loop spans 15 amino acids. In DNA form, the CDR3 reads TGTGCCAGCAGCGTAGGGACTGCCGGTAATTCACCCCTCCACTTT. Its translation: CASSVGTAGNSPLHF.